Presented here are 24 T cell receptor beta chains from one specimen sequenced in a study of T cell responses to AZD1222 COVID-19 vaccine. The assay was immunoSEQ multiplex PCR, and TCRdb's table has in-frame clones only and misses some. This sample has 140,000 to 150,000 clones, with over 75% found just once. The source was peripheral blood, collected 28 days after the second dose of the MenACWY control vaccine. Receptor source: an adult who received the MenACWY meningococcal vaccine as a control.

The chain joins TRBV7-3 to TRBJ2-1; D is unclear. V was clipped by 5 bases and J by 5 bases, with 16 bases between them. CDR3 length: 15 residues. Germline V gene data show CDR1 as SGHTA and CDR2 as FQGTGA. The CDR3 DNA reads TGTGCCAGCAGCATTATTGGCCCTGGGAACAATGAGCAGTTCTTC. Translated, it gives CASSIIGPGNNEQFF.

The rearrangement joins TRBV3-1 (or the pseudogene TRBV3-2) to TRBJ2-1, with a possible D match to TRBD2 (6 bases). The germline gives CDR1 LGHDT, CDR2 YNNKEL (reference sequence). V was shortened by 0 bases and J by 7 bases, with 10 bases between the two germline ends. The CDR3 covers 14 residues. The CDR3 DNA is TGTGCCAGCAGCCAAGATTACGGGGGAAATGAGCAGTTCTTC. It specifies CASSQDYGGNEQFF.

The gene calls are TRBV24-1 and TRBJ2-6; D is unclear. The V gene's germline CDR1 is KGHDR and CDR2 SFDVKD. The CDR3 contains 17 residues. V was pared by 2 bases and J by 0 bases, with 10 bases between. The CDR3 spells CATSDSQFTSGANVLTF. The CDR3 coding sequence is TGTGCCACCAGTGATTCGCAGTTTACCTCTGGGGCCAACGTCCTGACTTTC.

This clone was counted at least ten times. The CDR3 nucleotides read TGCGCCAGCAGCCAATCGGGCAGGGAGGGGACTGAAGCTTTCTTT. This encodes CASSQSGREGTEAFF. V gene TRBV4-3 combines with J gene TRBJ1-1; a possible D gene is TRBD1 (5 bases). The V end lost 2 bases, the J end lost 5 bases, and 15 bases lay between the germline ends. The CDR3 consists of 15 residues. From germline, CDR1 is LGHNA and CDR2 YSLEER.

This sequence joins TRBV7-2 and TRBJ1-1; 7 bases match TRBD1. The CDR3 loop spans 15 amino acids. V was pared by 4 bases and J by 6 bases, with 11 bases of the junction left unmatched. Germline V gene sequence: CDR1 SGHTA, CDR2 FQGNSA. The CDR3 sequence: CASSSETGLIAEAFF. DNA of the CDR3: TGTGCCAGCAGCTCTGAGACAGGGCTGATCGCTGAAGCTTTCTTT.

This clone came up a few times. The V gene is TRBV7-8, the J gene TRBJ2-2; unclear D gene. The V gene's germline CDR1 is SGHVS and CDR2 FQNEAQ. V was pared by 5 bases and J by 6 bases, with 10 bases between. This CDR3 contains 13 residues. The CDR3 spells CASSLTVAGELFF. CDR3 bases: TGTGCCAGCAGCCTAACAGTCGCCGGGGAGCTGTTTTTT.

The V gene is TRBV6-6, the J gene TRBJ2-5; no clear D. The CDR3 loop spans 14 amino acids. V was clipped by 2 bases and J by 3 bases, with 10 bases between them. CDR1 and CDR2 (germline): MNHNY, SVGAGI (reference sequence). The CDR3 DNA reads as TGTGCCAGCAGTTACGGTGGACGGGAAGAGACCCAGTACTTC. It translates to CASSYGGREETQYF.

The rearrangement joins TRBV2 to TRBJ1-1; 8 bases line up with TRBD1. Trimming cost V 4 bases and J 3 bases; bases outside gene matches: 10. The CDR3 totals 16 residues. Germline V gives CDR1 SNHLY, CDR2 FYNNEI. The CDR3 is CASSGTGTGLYTEAFF. As DNA, the CDR3 is TGTGCCAGCAGTGGAACCGGGACAGGATTATACACTGAAGCTTTCTTT.

The chain couples TRBV19 to TRBJ1-2; 10 bases line up with TRBD1. Germline V gives CDR1 LNHDA, CDR2 SQIVND (reference sequence). The CDR3 is 11 amino acids. V was clipped by 7 bases and J by 14 bases; unmatched bases: 7. The CDR3 reads CASTADRGPTF. The CDR3 DNA sequence: TGTGCCAGTACCGCCGACAGGGGGCCGACCTTC.

The J gene is TRBJ1-4, the V gene TRBV5-1, with TRBD1 as a possible D gene (5 bases). The CDR3 extends over 15 amino acids. V was clipped by 3 bases and J by 5 bases, with 14 bases between them. Germline V gives CDR1 SGHRS, CDR2 YFSETQ. For the CDR3, the DNA is TGCGCCAGCAGCTCGACCTCTAACAGGAATGAAAAACTGTTTTTT. Amino acid sequence: CASSSTSNRNEKLFF.

V usage is TRBV19 and J usage is TRBJ2-5; 7 bases map to TRBD1. The CDR3 contains 13 residues. Germline V gene sequence: CDR1 LNHDA, CDR2 SQIVND (reference sequence). Trimming removed 6 bases from V and 5 bases from J; junction bases left unmatched: 6. The CDR3 is CASSPRQGETQYF. CDR3 in DNA: TGTGCCAGTAGCCCCCGACAGGGCGAGACCCAGTACTTC.

CDR3 region: CASSFHPANTEAFF. Here the CDR3 DNA reads TGCGCCAGCAGCTTCCACCCCGCGAACACTGAAGCTTTCTTT. This rearrangement joins TRBV5-1 to TRBJ1-1; D ambiguous. This CDR3 contains 14 residues. The V gene's germline CDR1 is SGHRS and CDR2 YFSETQ. The germline V and J ends were trimmed by 2 bases and 1 base, with 9 bases remaining between them.

The genes are TRBV7-2 and TRBJ1-6, with TRBD1 as a possible D gene (5 bases). Germline V lookup: CDR1 SGHTA, CDR2 FQGNSA. Trimming shortened V by 3 bases and J by 10 bases, and 16 bases separated the two germline ends. The length of the CDR3 is 15 residues. CDR3 sequence reads: CASSLVQAGGSPLHF. For the CDR3, the DNA is TGTGCCAGCAGCTTGGTACAGGCCGGTGGCTCACCCCTCCACTTT.

This clone was observed once. The chain joins TRBV28 to TRBJ1-4; 8 bases fit TRBD1. Germline V CDR1 and CDR2: MDHEN, SYDVKM. The CDR3 runs to 15 residues. J gave up 4 bases and V 6 bases, and 7 bases lay outside the gene matches. CDR3 sequence (DNA): TGTGCCAGCAGCGAGCCCAGGGGGCTTAATGAAAAACTGTTTTTT. This gives the protein CASSEPRGLNEKLFF.

The chain uses TRBV6-5 and TRBJ1-2, with TRBD1 matching 7 bases. Trimming removed 5 bases from V and 7 bases from J; junction bases left unmatched: 7. Germline-derived CDR1 and CDR2 are MNHEY and SVGAGI. This CDR3 region has 13 residues. The CDR3 loop reads CASSRPGGSGYTF. CDR3 bases: TGTGCCAGCAGTCGACCAGGGGGAAGTGGCTACACCTTC.

The chain uses TRBV2 and TRBJ1-1; TRBD1 might be the D (5 bases). Germline V CDR1 and CDR2: SNHLY, FYNNEI. This CDR3 is 13 amino acids long. Trimming pared 2 bases from V and 7 bases from J, leaving 11 bases between. In nucleotides, the CDR3 is TGTGCCAGCAGTGAATTGGGGCAGGTTGAAGCTTTCTTT. Translated, it gives CASSELGQVEAFF. The full variable domain, in which reference TRBV2 and TRBJ1-1 provide the parts outside the CDR3, is EPEVTQTPSHQVTQMGQEVILRCVPISNHLYFYWYRQILGQKVEFLVSFYNNEISEKSEIFDDQFSVERPDGSNFTLKIRSTKLEDSAMYFCASSELGQVEAFFGQGTRLTVV.

This clone was seen more than once but under ten times. This sequence joins TRBV6-2 or TRBV6-3 and TRBJ1-3; no reliable D call. Trimming stripped 1 base from V and 2 bases from J, with 15 bases between. CDR1 is MNHEY, CDR2 SVGEGT, per germline. The CDR3 is 17 amino acids. CDR3 sequence: CASSYFYLNYPGNTIYF. In DNA form, the CDR3 reads TGTGCCAGCAGTTACTTCTACCTAAACTACCCTGGAAACACCATATATTTT.

The V gene is TRBV4-1, the J gene TRBJ1-5, with D unresolved. Per the germline V gene, CDR1 is MGHRA and CDR2 is YSYEKL. Trimming shortened V by 1 base and J by 1 base, and 5 bases separated the two germline ends. There are 14 residues in the CDR3. This CDR3 reads CASSQGWSNQPQHF. For the CDR3, the DNA is TGCGCCAGCAGCCAAGGGTGGAGCAATCAGCCCCAGCATTTT.

The V and J genes are TRBV2 and TRBJ1-6; TRBD1 is a possible D gene (6 bases). Germline CDR1 reads SNHLY; CDR2 reads FYNNEI. Deletions cut 3 bases from V and 9 bases from J, with 15 bases between. The CDR3 runs 15 residues. The CDR3 DNA reads as TGTGCCAGCAGTGATCCGACAGGCCTGGTTTCACCCCTCCACTTT. It yields the protein CASSDPTGLVSPLHF.

This clone has only one observation. CDR3 DNA sequence: TGTGCCAGCAGCTACCCAGGGGGCGATACCGGGGAGCTGTTTTTT. This gives the protein CASSYPGGDTGELFF. The chain recombines TRBV5-6 with TRBJ2-2, with TRBD1 identical over 8 bases. Germline-derived CDR1 and CDR2 are SGHDT and YYEEEE. V gave up 3 bases and J gave up 5 bases; unmatched junction bases: 6. There are 15 residues in the CDR3.

The V call is TRBV5-6, the J call TRBJ2-3; TRBD1 aligns across 8 bases. The CDR3 extends over 15 amino acids. After removal of 3 bases from V and 2 bases from J, the junction contained 5 bases not matched to a gene. Germline lookup yields CDR1 SGHDT and CDR2 YYEEEE. The DNA of the CDR3 is TGTGCCAGCAGCTGGGCGGGACAGGTCACAGATACGCAGTATTTT. The encoded protein is CASSWAGQVTDTQYF. Full variable domain (missing parts from reference TRBV5-6 and TRBJ2-3): DAGVTQSPTHLIKTRGQQVTLRCSPKSGHDTVSWYQQALGQGPQFIFQYYEEEERQRGNFPDRFSGHQFPNYSSELNVNALLLGDSALYLCASSWAGQVTDTQYFGPGTRLTVL.

The chain has TRBV18 and TRBJ2-1, with 7 bases that match TRBD1. Germline CDR1 and CDR2: KGHSH and LQKENI. J was trimmed by 8 bases and V by 1 base; bases with no gene match: 2. This CDR3 has 13 residues. Here the CDR3 reads CASSPLTGYEQFF. In nucleotides, the CDR3 is TGTGCCAGCTCACCACTGACAGGGTATGAGCAGTTCTTC.

The chain combines TRBV7-8 with TRBJ1-4; D might be TRBD1 (5 bases). Germline CDR1 reads SGHVS; CDR2 reads FQNEAQ. The CDR3 is made up of 16 amino acids. V lost 4 bases, J lost 7 bases, and 19 bases lay in between. The CDR3, as DNA: TGTGCCAGCAGCTACCAGGGAGGACCGTATATTGAAAAACTGTTTTTT. Its translation is CASSYQGGPYIEKLFF.

The chain recombines TRBV19 with TRBJ1-1; possibly TRBD1 for D (6 bases). The CDR3 covers 13 residues. Germline CDR1 reads LNHDA; CDR2 reads SQIVND (reference sequence). V lost 0 bases and J lost 10, with 12 bases in between. The CDR3 DNA is TGTGCCAGTAGTATAGATAGGCTACAGGGAGCTTTCTTT. Its protein product is CASSIDRLQGAFF.